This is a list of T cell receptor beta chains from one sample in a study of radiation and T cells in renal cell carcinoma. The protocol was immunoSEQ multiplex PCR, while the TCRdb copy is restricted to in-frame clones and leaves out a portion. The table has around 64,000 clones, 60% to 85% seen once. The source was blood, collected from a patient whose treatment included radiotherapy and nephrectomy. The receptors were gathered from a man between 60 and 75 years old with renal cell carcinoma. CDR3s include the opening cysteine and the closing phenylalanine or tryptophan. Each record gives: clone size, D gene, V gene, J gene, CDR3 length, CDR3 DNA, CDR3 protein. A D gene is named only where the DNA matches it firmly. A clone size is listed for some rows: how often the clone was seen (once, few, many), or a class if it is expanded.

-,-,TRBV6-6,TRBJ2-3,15,TGTGCCAGCAGTTACGAGCATCCTAGCACAGATACGCAGTATTTT,CASSYEHPSTDTQYF
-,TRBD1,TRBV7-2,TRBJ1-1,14,TGTGCCAGCAGCGCCCAGGGGGCGAGCACTGAAGCTTTCTTT,CASSAQGASTEAFF
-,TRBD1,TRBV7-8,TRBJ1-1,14,TGTGCCAGCAGCCGACAGGGGGCGAACACTGAAGCTTTCTTT,CASSRQGANTEAFF
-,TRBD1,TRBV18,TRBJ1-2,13,TGTGCCAGCTCACCACTTGGGACAGGGGGCTACACCTTC,CASSPLGTGGYTF
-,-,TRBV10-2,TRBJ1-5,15,TGCGCCAGCAGCTCGGTGGGAGGGTCGGGGCAGCCCCAGCATTTT,CASSSVGGSGQPQHF
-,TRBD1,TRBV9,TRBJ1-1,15,TGTGCCAGCAGCGTTTCAGGGGGCGGAGGCGCTGAAGCTTTCTTT,CASSVSGGGGAEAFF
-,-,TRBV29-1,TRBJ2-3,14,TGCAGCGTTGAAAAGGACACCGGCACAGATACGCAGTATTTT,CSVEKDTGTDTQYF
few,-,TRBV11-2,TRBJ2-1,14,TGTGCCAGCGCGAGGGAAGTCTCCTACAATGAGCAGTTCTTC,CASAREVSYNEQFF
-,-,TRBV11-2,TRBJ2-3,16,TGTGCCAGCAGCTTAGATGCCCCCTCACTGAGGGATACGCAGTATTTT,CASSLDAPSLRDTQYF
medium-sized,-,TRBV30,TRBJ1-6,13,TGTGCCTGGAGTGGGGGTAATAATTCACCCCTCCACTTT,CAWSGGNNSPLHF
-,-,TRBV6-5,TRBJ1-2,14,TGTGCCAGCAGCAAGGACCCTTTTAACTATGGCTACACCTTC,CASSKDPFNYGYTF
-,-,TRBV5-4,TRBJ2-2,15,TGTGCCAGCAGCTTCGGCAGGGGGGACACCGGGGAGCTGTTTTTT,CASSFGRGDTGELFF
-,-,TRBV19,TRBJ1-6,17,TGTGCCAGTAGTATTACTCAGGGGAGCTCCTATAATTCACCCCTCCACTTT,CASSITQGSSYNSPLHF
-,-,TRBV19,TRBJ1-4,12,TGTGCCACCTTGGGGGTGGCGGAAAAACTGTTTTTT,CATLGVAEKLFF
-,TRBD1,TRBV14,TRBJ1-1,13,TGTGCCAGCAGCACGACAGGGGCCCCCGAAGCTTTCTTT,CASSTTGAPEAFF
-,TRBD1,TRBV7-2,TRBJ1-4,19,TGTGCCAGCAGCTTAGTGGGCAAGACAGGGGGCGCCGTAAATGAAAAACTGTTTTTT,CASSLVGKTGGAVNEKLFF
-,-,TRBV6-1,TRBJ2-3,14,TGTGCCAGCAGTGAGACAATCTCCCCAGATACGCAGTATTTT,CASSETISPDTQYF
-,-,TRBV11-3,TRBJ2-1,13,TGTGCCAGCAGCTTAGTTAGTGTTACTGAGCAGTTCTTC,CASSLVSVTEQFF
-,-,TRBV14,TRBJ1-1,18,TGTGCCAGCAGCCAAAGTGGAACCTTTTCTTATCCTGACACTGAAGCTTTCTTT,CASSQSGTFSYPDTEAFF
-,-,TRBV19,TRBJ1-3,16,TGTGCCAGTAGTTCCGGGACCCAGCCCTCTGGAAACACCATATATTTT,CASSSGTQPSGNTIYF
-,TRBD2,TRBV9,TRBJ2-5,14,TGTGCCAGCGGCGGCGGGGGAAGCCAAGAGACCCAGTACTTC,CASGGGGSQETQYF
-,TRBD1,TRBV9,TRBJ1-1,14,TGTGCCAGCAGCGCGACAGGGGTTTGGACTGAAGCTTTCTTT,CASSATGVWTEAFF
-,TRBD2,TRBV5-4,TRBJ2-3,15,TGTGCCAGCAGCGACGGACTAGCTGGCACAGATACGCAGTATTTT,CASSDGLAGTDTQYF
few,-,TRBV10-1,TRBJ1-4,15,TGCGCCAGCAGTGAGACGCGGGGGGTTAATGAAAAACTGTTTTTT,CASSETRGVNEKLFF
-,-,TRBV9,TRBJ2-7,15,TGTGCCAGCAGCGTAGCGGCGACAGCTTCCTACGAGCAGTACTTC,CASSVAATASYEQYF
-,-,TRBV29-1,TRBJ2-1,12,TGCAGCGTTCAACCCCCCGGAGATGAGCAGTTCTTC,CSVQPPGDEQFF
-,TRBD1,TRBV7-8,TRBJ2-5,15,TGTGCCAGCAACAACCTGACAGGGGGCTATGAGACCCAGTACTTC,CASNNLTGGYETQYF
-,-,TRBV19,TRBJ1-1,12,TGTGCCAGTAGTTTACCTTTTTCTGAAGCTTTCTTT,CASSLPFSEAFF
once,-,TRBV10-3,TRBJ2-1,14,TGTGCCAGCCTGGGGGGCGGGGGCTACAATGAGCAGTTCTTC,CASLGGGGYNEQFF
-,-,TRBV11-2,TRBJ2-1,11,TGTGCCAGCAGCCCGCGGAATGAGCAGTTCTTC,CASSPRNEQFF
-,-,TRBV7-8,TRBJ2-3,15,TGTGCCAGCAGCTTGGTACTGTTAGCGTTACATACGCAGTATTTT,CASSLVLLALHTQYF
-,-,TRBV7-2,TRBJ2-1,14,TGTGCCAGCAGCTTAGCGTACGCGCCTGATGAGCAGTTCTTC,CASSLAYAPDEQFF
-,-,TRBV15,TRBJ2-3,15,TGTGCCACCAGCAGATCGGGACTTTCCACAGATACGCAGTATTTT,CATSRSGLSTDTQYF
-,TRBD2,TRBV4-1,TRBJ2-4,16,TGCGCCAGCAGCCAAGTGTTGCGGGAGGACCGAAACATTCAGTACTTC,CASSQVLREDRNIQYF
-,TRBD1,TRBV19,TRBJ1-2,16,TGTGCCAGTACCATCCGGGGGACAGGGGCTAACTATGGCTACACCTTC,CASTIRGTGANYGYTF
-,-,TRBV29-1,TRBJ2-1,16,TGCAGCGTTGACGTTGGTGCCTCTAGCTCATACAATGAGCAGTTCTTC,CSVDVGASSSYNEQFF
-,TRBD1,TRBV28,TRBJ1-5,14,TGTGCCAGCAGTGGGGACAGGGGCCGGCAGCCCCAGCATTTT,CASSGDRGRQPQHF
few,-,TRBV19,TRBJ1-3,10,TGTGCCAGTGGACGGGGGACAATATATTTT,CASGRGTIYF
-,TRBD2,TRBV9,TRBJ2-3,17,TGTGCCAGCAGCCCCCTTGGGCCTAGCGGCCTCACAGATACGCAGTATTTT,CASSPLGPSGLTDTQYF
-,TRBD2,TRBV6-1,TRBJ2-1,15,TGTGCCAGCAGGGCTAGGTGGGAGGGTTACAATGAGCAGTTCTTC,CASRARWEGYNEQFF